A selection of T cell receptor beta chains follows, all from one sample in a study of blood T cell repertoires in COVID-19. The assay was immunoSEQ multiplex PCR, and TCRdb's table has in-frame clones only and misses some. The sample includes 100,000 to 150,000 clones, around 83% of them seen just once. The sample was peripheral blood. The receptors were gathered from an elderly man with active or convalescent COVID-19. Each CDR3 is given with its conserved first and last residue. A D gene is named only where the DNA matches it firmly. Some rows have no size entry. The others give once, few or many, or a class for an expanded clone.

size	V	D	length	J	CDR3	DNA
once	TRBV27	.	13	TRBJ2-5	CASSPRRGETQYF	TGTGCCAGCAGTCCTCGACGGGGAGAGACCCAGTACTTC
.	TRBV9	.	14	TRBJ2-7	CASSPGDSGFEQYF	TGTGCCAGCAGCCCGGGGGACAGCGGTTTCGAGCAGTACTTC
.	TRBV28	.	13	TRBJ1-1	CASSLVRQQEAFF	TGTGCCAGCAGTTTAGTTAGACAGCAAGAAGCTTTCTTT
.	TRBV11-3	.	15	TRBJ1-3	CASSPGGGSGNTIYF	TGTGCCAGCAGCCCAGGCGGGGGCTCTGGAAACACCATATATTTT
.	TRBV7-3	.	15	TRBJ2-3	CASSPLGGNYGTQYF	TGTGCCAGCAGCCCCTTAGGGGGAAATTATGGTACGCAGTATTTT
.	TRBV9	TRBD1	13	TRBJ1-2	CASSVVDRDGYTF	TGTGCCAGCAGCGTAGTGGACAGGGACGGCTACACCTTC
.	TRBV5-1	TRBD1	14	TRBJ1-2	CASSLQGQGDGYTF	TGCGCCAGCAGCTTGCAGGGACAGGGGGACGGCTACACCTTC
.	TRBV28	.	14	TRBJ1-4	CASSPHTTNEKLFF	TGTGCCAGCAGCCCACATACAACTAATGAAAAACTGTTTTTT
few	TRBV4-3	.	13	TRBJ2-7	CASSSQGGYEQYF	TGCGCCAGCAGCTCACAGGGGGGGTACGAGCAGTACTTC
.	TRBV5-1	TRBD1	13	TRBJ2-2	CASRKTGVVELFF	TGCGCCAGCAGGAAGACAGGGGTTGTGGAGCTGTTTTTT
.	TRBV28	.	12	TRBJ1-2	CASSWGAYGYTF	TGTGCCAGCAGTTGGGGCGCCTATGGCTACACCTTC
.	TRBV5-6	TRBD1	14	TRBJ1-2	CASSLHRGVYGYTF	TGTGCCAGCAGCTTGCACAGGGGAGTCTATGGCTACACCTTC
.	TRBV12-3/TRBV12-4	.	11	TRBJ1-2	CASSLGAGYTF	TGTGCCAGCAGTTTAGGAGCTGGCTACACCTTC
.	TRBV7-9	.	12	TRBJ2-5	CASSPTGGTQYF	TGTGCCAGCAGCCCCACCGGGGGGACCCAGTACTTC
.	TRBV5-1	.	11	TRBJ2-7	CASKGEDEQYF	TGCGCCAGCAAAGGCGAGGACGAGCAGTACTTC
few	TRBV4-3	.	17	TRBJ1-3	CASSTSTQGNSGNTIYF	TGCGCCAGCAGCACTTCGACCCAGGGTAACTCTGGAAACACCATATATTTT
once	TRBV5-1	.	13	TRBJ1-2	CASSPNLGTPYTF	TGCGCCAGCAGCCCAAATTTGGGCACCCCGTACACCTTC
.	TRBV4-2	TRBD1	15	TRBJ2-3	CASSPPGQNTDTQYF	TGTGCCAGCAGCCCCCCGGGACAGAACACAGATACGCAGTATTTT
.	TRBV11-2	.	16	TRBJ1-1	CASSPAPDRGVSEAFF	TGTGCCAGCAGCCCTGCGCCGGACAGAGGAGTCTCTGAAGCTTTCTTT
.	TRBV7-9	.	11	TRBJ2-5	CASSLEVERDF	TGTGCCAGCAGCTTAGAAGTGGAGCGAGACTTC
.	TRBV3-1/TRBV3-2	TRBD1	14	TRBJ1-1	CASSQEVSGQEAFF	TGTGCCAGCAGCCAAGAAGTTTCGGGACAGGAAGCTTTCTTT
few	TRBV14	TRBD2	14	TRBJ2-5	CASSPGRGKETQYF	TGTGCCAGCAGCCCCGGGAGGGGGAAAGAGACCCAGTACTTC
.	TRBV20-1	.	11	TRBJ1-2	CSAISGRGYTF	TGCAGTGCCATATCAGGGCGCGGCTACACCTTC
.	TRBV3-1/TRBV3-2	TRBD1	15	TRBJ2-5	CASSQDRGRVETQYF	TGTGCCAGCAGCCAAGACAGGGGGCGGGTGGAGACCCAGTACTTC
few	TRBV5-1	.	13	TRBJ2-2	CASSPGQTGELFF	TGCGCCAGCAGCCCTGGACAGACCGGGGAGCTGTTTTTT
.	TRBV7-2	.	14	TRBJ2-1	CASSLGTLYNEQFF	TGTGCCAGCAGCCTCGGGACATTGTACAATGAGCAGTTCTTC